These 24 T cell receptor beta chains share one sample of origin, sequenced in a study of T cell responses to AZD1222 COVID-19 vaccine (dated by TCRdb to 2020 to 2023). Library creation used the immunoSEQ multiplex PCR assay. TCRdb carries this immuneACCESS record with in-frame sequences only. Its versions omit some clonotypes, under half of them owing to an unresolved V gene in the studies checked, with the rest unexplained. For this sample there are 95,000 to 150,000 clones; roughly 84% appear just once. The leading ten clones occupy approximately 1.2% of the sample. What this sample's time point label stands for: baseline before first vaccination. This specimen consisted of peripheral blood, obtained on day 0 of AZD1222 vaccination. The origin of the receptors is an adult in good health.

Concerning this clone: Germline is not matched at one junction end, which may reflect a read error. This chain joins TRBV6-1 and TRBJ2-7; the match to TRBD1 covers 9 bases. CDR3 length: 15 amino acids. The germline V gene encodes CDR1 MNHNS and CDR2 SASEGT. The CDR3 DNA follows: TGTGCCAGCAGTGAACCGGGACAGGGCTCCCACGAGCAGTACTTC. Translated: CASSEPGQGSHEQYF.

The chain links TRBV7-9 to TRBJ2-3; weak D call: TRBD1 (6 bases). CDR3 length: 15 residues. Germline V gives CDR1 SEHNR, CDR2 FQNEAQ (reference sequence). Trimming took 5 bases from V and 0 from J, leaving 12 bases between them. Here the CDR3 reads CASSPRGTSTDTQYF. The CDR3 DNA is TGTGCCAGCAGCCCCAGGGGAACTAGCACAGATACGCAGTATTTT.

The rearrangement joins TRBV6-1 to TRBJ2-7; TRBD1 matches 8 bases. The germline V gene encodes CDR1 MNHNS and CDR2 SASEGT. Trimming cost V 2 bases and J 3 bases; bases outside gene matches: 6. The CDR3 is 15 residues long. In nucleotides, the CDR3 is TGTGCCAGCAGTGAACCCGGGACAGGCAACTACGAGCAGTACTTC. It codes for CASSEPGTGNYEQYF.

The chain uses TRBV27 and TRBJ1-4; D possibly corresponds to TRBD1 (6 bases). The CDR3 sequence is 15 residues long. Germline CDR1 and CDR2: MNHEY and SMNVEV (reference sequence). V was clipped by 5 bases and J by 3 bases, with 13 bases between them. The CDR3 loop reads CASSPWQGSNEKLFF. CDR3 bases: TGTGCCAGCAGTCCCTGGCAGGGGTCTAATGAAAAACTGTTTTTT.

The chain has TRBV5-4 and TRBJ2-3; 9 nucleotides align to TRBD2. Germline loops: CDR1 SGHNT, CDR2 YYREEE (reference sequence). The CDR3 consists of 17 residues. Germline trimming cut 4 bases from V and 2 bases from J; bases unmatched to any gene: 11. The chain's CDR3 is CASSHLWAGGTTDTQYF. For the CDR3, the DNA is TGTGCCAGCAGCCACCTTTGGGCGGGGGGGACCACAGATACGCAGTATTTT.

The sample holds a few counts of this clone. This chain links TRBV29-1 with TRBJ1-1; D is unclear. The CDR3 loop spans 17 amino acids. The V gene's germline CDR1 is SQVTM and CDR2 ANQGSEA. The ends were cut back, 0 bases at V and 1 base at J, with 18 bases in the middle. For the CDR3, the DNA is TGCAGCGTTGAAGATTTTTCCCCTCTAGACTCGAACACTGAAGCTTTCTTT. It specifies CSVEDFSPLDSNTEAFF.

This sequence joins TRBV11-2 and TRBJ2-7; TRBD1 might be the D (7 bases). V lost 6 bases, J lost 2 bases, and 14 bases lay in between. Germline loops: CDR1 SGHAT, CDR2 FQNNGV. The CDR3 length is 14 residues. The CDR3 loop is CASSPQGGTYEQYF. The DNA for the CDR3 is TGTGCCAGCAGTCCCCAGGGGGGAACCTACGAGCAGTACTTC. The whole variable domain, remainder taken from reference TRBV11-2 and TRBJ2-7, is EAGVAQSPRYKIIEKRQSVAFWCNPISGHATLYWYQQILGQGPKLLIQFQNNGVVDDSQLPKDRFSAERLKGVDSTLKIQPAKLEDSAVYLCASSPQGGTYEQYFGPGTRLTVT.

This clone has only one observation. The chain recombines TRBV7-9 with TRBJ2-7, with 8 bases matching TRBD1. This CDR3 region has 17 residues. V lost 5 bases, J lost 4 bases, and 16 bases stayed unmatched. Per germline, CDR1 SEHNR and CDR2 FQNEAQ (reference sequence). This CDR3 reads CASSPPGADREFYEQYF. The CDR3 DNA is TGTGCCAGCAGCCCCCCTGGAGCGGACAGGGAATTTTACGAGCAGTACTTC.

This chain joins TRBV27 and TRBJ2-7; 7 bases are shared with TRBD1. CDR3 length equals 15 residues. Losses at the gene ends were 6 bases for V and 2 bases for J; bases not matched to a gene: 10. In germline, CDR1 is MNHEY, CDR2 SMNVEV (reference sequence). CDR3 sequence (DNA): TGTGCCAGCAGCTATCAGACAGGGCCTGCCTACGAGCAGTACTTC. It specifies CASSYQTGPAYEQYF.

This clone was observed a handful of times. Other DNA variants within this sample encode the same CDR3. The chain links TRBV4-2 to TRBJ1-2; TRBD1 might be the D (6 bases). The V and J ends lost 1 base and 0 bases respectively, with 9 bases between them. Germline V gene data show CDR1 as LGHNA and CDR2 as YNFKEQ. This CDR3 comprises 15 residues. The CDR3 spells CASSQGGRPNYGYTF. For the CDR3, the DNA is TGTGCCAGCAGCCAAGGGGGGCGTCCTAACTATGGCTACACCTTC.

The CDR3 DNA follows: TGTGCCAGCAGCAGACAGGGGGCCTTCGAGCAGTACTTC. Its translation is CASSRQGAFEQYF. This sequence joins TRBV5-6 and TRBJ2-7, with 10 bases that match TRBD1. Looked up from germline, CDR1 is SGHDT and CDR2 is YYEEEE. The CDR3 spans 13 residues. J gave up 6 bases and V 4 bases, and 4 bases lay outside the gene matches.

In its sample, this clone was seen once. This chain connects TRBV7-2 to TRBJ2-1, with 8 bases aligning to TRBD2. CDR3 length: 16 residues. V lost 1 base, J lost 9 bases, and 11 bases stayed unmatched. CDR1 SGHTA and CDR2 FQGNSA come from the germline V gene. This CDR3 is CASSLVVRGAHLEQFF. DNA for the CDR3: TGTGCCAGCAGCTTAGTTGTGCGGGGGGCCCACCTTGAGCAGTTCTTC. Together with reference TRBV7-2 and TRBJ2-1, the CDR3 gives the full variable domain: GAGVSQSPSNKVTEKGKDVELRCDPISGHTALYWYRQSLGQGLEFLIYFQGNSAPDKSGLPSDRFSAERTGGSVSTLTIQRTQQEDSAVYLCASSLVVRGAHLEQFFGPGTRLTVL.

As regards this clone: Other DNA sequences in the same sample also yield this CDR3. The chain recombines TRBV19 with TRBJ2-3, with D possibly being TRBD2 (6 bases). Germline V gene data show CDR1 as LNHDA and CDR2 as SQIVND (reference sequence). V lost 5 bases and J lost 0, with 6 bases in between. The CDR3 length is 13 residues. The CDR3 is CASSGGSTDTQYF. CDR3 bases: TGTGCCAGTAGTGGGGGGAGCACAGATACGCAGTATTTT.

The V gene is TRBV18, the J gene TRBJ1-6; 7 nucleotides agree with TRBD1. Germline assignment: CDR1 KGHSH and CDR2 LQKENI. Trimming removed 5 bases from V and 6 bases from J; junction bases left unmatched: 10. This CDR3 is 16 amino acids long. The CDR3 DNA is TGTGCCAGCTCATCTAGTGCGACAGGGACTAATTCACCCCTCCACTTT. As protein: CASSSSATGTNSPLHF.

DNA of the CDR3: TGTGCCAGTAGTATCGTCCCAGATACGCAGTATTTT. Translating it yields CASSIVPDTQYF. This chain links TRBV19 with TRBJ2-3; D gene unclear. This CDR3 contains 12 residues. V lost 3 bases to trimming and J lost 4 bases, with 5 bases between them. Germline-derived CDR1 and CDR2 are LNHDA and SQIVND (reference sequence).

The chain couples TRBV19 to TRBJ2-7, with 11 bases lining up with TRBD2. This CDR3 spans 15 amino acids. In germline, CDR1 is LNHDA, CDR2 SQIVND (reference sequence). The V gene end was trimmed by 5 bases and the J gene end by 4 bases; junction bases not matched to a gene: 7. CDR3 nucleotides: TGTGCCAGTAGTCAATTAGCGGGGGGGTCGTACGAGCAGTACTTC. Translated: CASSQLAGGSYEQYF.

The chain is built from TRBV5-1 and TRBJ2-2; tentative D call: TRBD2 (6 bases). The CDR3 contains 17 residues. Per the germline V gene, CDR1 is SGHRS and CDR2 is YFSETQ. Trimming took 4 bases from V and 4 from J, leaving 20 bases between them. The CDR3 protein is CASSLDMTDGGTGELFF. In DNA form, the CDR3 reads TGCGCCAGCAGCCTGGACATGACCGACGGGGGCACCGGGGAGCTGTTTTTT.

The genes are TRBV5-1 and TRBJ2-3; 8 bases are a match to TRBD2. Germline-derived CDR1 and CDR2 are SGHRS and YFSETQ. Losses at the gene ends were 0 bases for V and 5 bases for J; bases not matched to a gene: 5. The CDR3 runs 15 residues. This CDR3 is CASSLVGLAQDTQYF. The CDR3, as DNA: TGCGCCAGCAGCTTGGTTGGACTAGCACAAGATACGCAGTATTTT.

The chain carries TRBV28 and TRBJ1-1, with D possibly matching TRBD1 (6 bases). CDR1 and CDR2 from the germline V gene are MDHEN and SYDVKM. The V end lost 2 bases, the J end lost 3 bases, and 16 bases lay between the germline ends. The CDR3 has 16 amino acids. CDR3 residues: CASSLRGGQTYTEAFF. As DNA, the CDR3 is TGTGCCAGCAGTTTAAGGGGAGGACAGACCTACACTGAAGCTTTCTTT.

The chain uses TRBV21-1 and TRBJ1-2; the listed D gene, TRBD1, was not tested against the DNA. TRBV21-1 is an annotated pseudogene. CDR3 size: 15 residues. CDR3 residues: CASSNHTVANYGYTF. The CDR3 region has the DNA TGTGCCAGCAGCAACCACACCGTTGCTAACTATGGCTACACCTTC.

This clone has only one observation. The chain carries TRBV5-1 and TRBJ2-2; D unclear. The germline gives CDR1 SGHRS, CDR2 YFSETQ. CDR3 length equals 16 residues. Trimming removed 0 bases from V and 4 bases from J, with 13 bases in between. The CDR3 loop reads CASSLERWSSTGELFF. CDR3 sequence (DNA): TGCGCCAGCAGCTTGGAGAGGTGGTCGAGCACCGGGGAGCTGTTTTTT. Together with reference TRBV5-1 and TRBJ2-2, the CDR3 gives the full variable domain: KAGVTQTPRYLIKTRGQQVTLSCSPISGHRSVSWYQQTPGQGLQFLFEYFSETQRNKGNFPGRFSGRQFSNSRSEMNVSTLELGDSALYLCASSLERWSSTGELFFGEGSRLTVL.

This chain joins TRBV7-2 and TRBJ2-2; no reliable D call. CDR3 length: 15 residues. CDR1 is SGHTA, CDR2 FQGNSA, per germline. Trimming pared 1 base from V and 4 bases from J, leaving 10 bases between. CDR3 sequence reads: CASSLETGRTGELFF. CDR3 nucleotides: TGTGCCAGCAGCTTAGAAACGGGCCGCACCGGGGAGCTGTTTTTT. The variable domain in full, with the rest retrieved from reference TRBV7-2 and TRBJ2-2, is GAGVSQSPSNKVTEKGKDVELRCDPISGHTALYWYRQSLGQGLEFLIYFQGNSAPDKSGLPSDRFSAERTGGSVSTLTIQRTQQEDSAVYLCASSLETGRTGELFFGEGSRLTVL.

This clone came up once. The chain recombines TRBV9 with TRBJ2-1; TRBD2 agrees at 10 bases. Germline V CDR1 and CDR2: SGDLS, YYNGEE. CDR3 length: 18 residues. V trimming: 4 bases; J trimming: 5 bases; junction bases outside the gene matches: 15. CDR3 nucleotides: TGTGCCAGCAGCCCAAGAGGATCAGCGGGGGGGCCCCACAATGAGCAGTTCTTC. Translation gives CASSPRGSAGGPHNEQFF.

CDR3 coding DNA: TGTGCCAGCAGTCGGTGGACAGAGACTAACTATGGCTACACCTTC. Its translation is CASSRWTETNYGYTF. J is TRBJ1-2 and V is TRBV27; a weak D match, TRBD1 (6 bases). The germline CDR1 and CDR2 sequences are MNHEY and SMNVEV (reference sequence). This CDR3 comprises 15 residues. Trimming shortened V by 5 bases and J by 0 bases, and 13 bases separated the two germline ends.